This TCR beta chain was identified in a study of T cells after posttransplantation cyclophosphamide. Cyclophosphamide on days +3 and +4 followed busulfan-fludarabine conditioning and a marrow graft. A word on this clone: Relative to the germline gene, one junction end is altered; a read error may explain this.

Libraries were prepared by immunoSEQ multiplex PCR; TCRdb keeps only in-frame clonotypes and omits some of them. The sample consists of about 22,000 clones, roughly 90% of them appearing once. The CDR3 totals 11 residues. In germline, CDR1 is SQVTM, CDR2 ANQGSEA. The sequence derives from a female patient aged 25-39 years who received an allogeneic stem cell transplant from an unrelated donor, was CMV-positive, and had no GVHD. The graft donor may be the source of some T cells. The sample consisted of PBMCs, taken after allogeneic stem cell transplant with posttransplant cyclophosphamide. This sequence joins TRBV29-1 and TRBJ2-5, with TRBD2 matching 7 bases. CDR3 loop: CSVHVGGGGHF. CDR3 DNA: TGCAGCGTCCATGTGGGGGGGGGTGGCCACTTC. Together with reference TRBV29-1 and TRBJ2-5, the CDR3 gives the full variable domain: SAVISQKPSRDICQRGTSLTIQCQVDSQVTMMFWYRQQPGQSLTLIATANQGSEATYESGFVIDKFPISRPNLTFSTLTVSNMSPEDSSIYLCSVHVGGGGHFGPGTRLLVL.